A single TCR beta chain is shown here with its context. Its matching antigen is unknown. The sample belongs to a study of T-cell memory formation after mild COVID-19. Study context: TCR clusters were largely donor specific.

Overall study findings and caveats: Clones shrinking from day 15 to 85 showed even CD4/CD8 mixes; later expanders tilted CD4+. Pre-infection memory showed some responding clones, and this suggested that cross-reactive memory joined.

Constant-segment primers served in 5'RACE that generated TCR alpha and TCR beta cDNA libraries bearing sample barcodes and UMIs. TCRdb re-derived calls from the 5' RACE reads in MiXCR, one entry per CDR3 protein. The sample contains 95,000 to 120,000 distinct CDR3 sequences, 18% of which appear only once. Germline CDR1 reads SNHLY; CDR2 reads FYNNEI. The CDR3 has 16 amino acids. V gave up 7 bases and J gave up 0 bases, with 19 bases separating them. The source is a man between 18 and 29 years old who had mild COVID-19 (a few samples of this study predate the infection). Cell type and time point are not known. The material sequenced was PBMCs or a T cell subset sorted from them (not recorded which). V usage is TRBV2 and J usage is TRBJ2-7; D ambiguous. The DNA of the CDR3 is TGTGCCAGCACGGAGCTTAGGACGTACCTCTCCTACGAGCAGTACTTC. It specifies CASTELRTYLSYEQYF.